The 6 T cell receptor beta chains in this list originate from one sample, sequenced in a study of T-cell memory formation after mild COVID-19. TCRdb analysed the 5' RACE reads with MiXCR anew, one entry per CDR3 protein. The sample holds some 100,000 distinct CDR3 sequences; 11% are singletons and the top ten take approximately 39%. Sequencing was carried out using PBMCs or a T cell subset sorted from them (not recorded which). The receptors derive from a man aged 18-30 years who had mild COVID-19 (a few samples of this study predate the infection). Cell type and time point are not known.

This clonotype was counted between two and nine times. J is TRBJ2-5 and V is TRBV21-1; the D call TRBD2 from the table was never checked on the DNA. TRBV21-1 is an annotated pseudogene. There are 15 residues in the CDR3. The CDR3 nucleotides are TGTGCCAGCAGCACGTTAGCGGGGGTCCAAGAGACCCAGTACTTC. Translating it yields CASSTLAGVQETQYF.

The chain combines TRBV7-9 with TRBJ1-1; 10 bases agree with TRBD1. The germline CDR1 and CDR2 sequences are SEHNR and FQNEAQ (reference sequence). The CDR3 is made up of 14 amino acids. V gave up 4 bases and J gave up 11 bases; unmatched junction bases: 10. CDR3 coding DNA: TGTGCCAGCAGCTCGGGACAGGGGCGGGATTTGGCTTTCTTT. Amino acid sequence: CASSSGQGRDLAFF.

As for this clonotype: Because the CDR3's place on the DNA is in doubt, the DNA is left out and the CDR3 is given as listed by TCRdb. This chain connects TRBV9 to TRBJ2-2; TRBD1 is the table's D call, not checked against the DNA. The CDR3 is made up of 17 amino acids, end residues included. Germline assignment: CDR1 SGDLS and CDR2 YYNGEE. CDR3 region: CASSVVGQGAGTGELIF.

This clonotype has only one observation. The chain carries TRBV4-1 and TRBJ2-7; 7 bases are shared with TRBD1. Trimming took 3 bases from V and 7 from J; bases not matched to a gene: 6. CDR3 length: 13 amino acids. Germline-derived CDR1 and CDR2 are MGHRA and YSYEKL. CDR3 amino acids: CASSQTGSWEQYF. The CDR3 DNA sequence: TGCGCCAGCAGCCAGACAGGGTCCTGGGAGCAGTACTTC.

This clonotype was counted between two and nine times. The rearrangement links TRBV12-3 or TRBV12-4 to TRBJ2-5, with 8 nucleotides matching TRBD2. With V trimmed by 5 bases and J by 4 bases, 9 bases remained unmatched. This CDR3 has 15 residues. The CDR3 protein is CASSPPRAGVETQYF. DNA of the CDR3: TGTGCCAGCAGTCCGCCGCGAGCGGGGGTAGAGACCCAGTACTTC.

The chain links TRBV12-3 or TRBV12-4 to TRBJ1-2, with D hard to call. This CDR3 has 14 amino acids. V lost 2 bases and J lost 6, with 13 bases in between. Here the CDR3 reads CASSLWGGTDGYTF. As DNA, the CDR3 is TGTGCCAGCAGTTTATGGGGTGGTACGGATGGCTACACCTTC.